This entry is about one TCR beta chain. This sample is part of a study of T cell responses to AZD1222 COVID-19 vaccine. Clones were sequenced by immunoSEQ multiplex PCR, and TCRdb holds only the in-frame ones, with some missing. This table holds under 200,000 clones, around 94% found once. The length of the CDR3 is 14 residues. Trimming cost V 5 bases and J 8 bases, with 16 bases left between them. From germline, CDR1 is MNHEY and CDR2 SMNVEV (reference sequence). The sample was peripheral blood, taken on day 0 of AZD1222 vaccination. The genes are TRBV27 and TRBJ2-1, with D possibly called TRBD1 or TRBD2 (5 bases each). The TCR comes from an adult in good health. CDR3 DNA: TGTGCCAGCAGTCCCTCGGGACGAGCGGATGAGCAGTTCTTC. It translates to CASSPSGRADEQFF.